These 3 T cell receptor beta chains were all obtained from the same sample, sequenced in a study of beta chain features in type 1 diabetes. Study observations and caveats: A moderate, significant TCRB CDR3 shortening appeared in type 1 diabetes across four CD4+ subsets.

The sequenced template was cDNA made from the entire isolated RNA. The data were produced by immunoSEQ multiplex PCR, yet TCRdb's version contains in-frame clones alone and is incomplete. The profile shows roughly 280,000 clones, roughly 24% of them singletons. Their antigen targets remain unknown. The specimen was naive CD4+ T cells from blood. Receptors originate from a young woman with type 1 diabetes.

This clone appeared a few times. The chain carries TRBV15 and TRBJ1-2; the D gene is possibly TRBD1 (6 bases). The V end was cut by 1 base, the J end by 6 bases, with 21 bases between. Germline CDR1 reads LNHNV; CDR2 reads YYDKDF (reference sequence). This CDR3 is 17 amino acids long. The CDR3: CATSRASIGPGENGYTF. The CDR3 coding sequence is TGTGCCACCAGCAGAGCCTCGATCGGGCCAGGGGAAAATGGCTACACCTTC.

V is TRBV29-1 and J is TRBJ1-1, with 7 nucleotides matching TRBD1. CDR3 length: 13 amino acids. V trimming: 6 bases; J trimming: 0 bases; junction bases outside the gene matches: 4. From germline, CDR1 is SQVTM and CDR2 ANQGSEA. The CDR3 DNA follows: TGCAGCGTCTGGGGACAGATGAACACTGAAGCTTTCTTT. This translates into CSVWGQMNTEAFF.

The V gene is TRBV30, the J gene TRBJ2-2; TRBD2 might be the D (5 bases). Germline V CDR1 and CDR2: GTSNPN, SVGIG (reference sequence). The germline V and J ends were trimmed by 5 bases and 4 bases, with 14 bases remaining between them. CDR3 length: 14 residues. DNA of the CDR3: TGTGCCTGGTCGACTGGGCGGGTCACCGGGGAGCTGTTTTTT. It translates to CAWSTGRVTGELFF.